The next 14 T cell receptor beta chains were all read from a single sample in a study of blood T cell repertoires in COVID-19. The table came from immunoSEQ multiplex PCR; TCRdb's copy has only in-frame clones and leaves some out. Of about 200,000 clones in the sample, 75% to 85% are singletons; the top ten hold less than 7%. The sequencing sample was made of peripheral blood. These receptor sequences come from a middle-aged woman with COVID-19, enrolled during active disease.

This chain links TRBV6-5 with TRBJ2-2, with a weak D call TRBD2 (7 bases). CDR3 length equals 14 residues. Germline CDR1 is MNHEY and CDR2 is SVGAGI. Trimming stripped 8 bases from V and 4 bases from J, with 14 bases between. CDR3 sequence (DNA): TGTGCCAGCCCACGGGGGGCGCGCACCGGGGAGCTGTTTTTT. Translating it yields CASPRGARTGELFF.

The chain joins TRBV21-1 to TRBJ2-5; no DNA check was done on the table's D call, TRBD1. TRBV21-1 corresponds to a pseudogene. The CDR3 is made up of 16 amino acids. As DNA, the CDR3 is TGTGCCAGCAGCGAAAAAGACAGGGGCGAAGAAGAGACCCAGTACTTC. Amino acids: CASSEKDRGEEETQYF.

V gene TRBV2 combines with J gene TRBJ2-7; 10 bases are shared with TRBD2. Germline V gene lookup returns CDR1 SNHLY and CDR2 FYNNEI. The CDR3 totals 14 residues. The J segment lost 1 base and the V segment lost 6 bases, leaving 3 bases of the junction unmatched. The CDR3 region is CASRLAGTSYEQYF. The CDR3 DNA reads as TGTGCCAGCAGACTAGCGGGGACGTCCTACGAGCAGTACTTC. The entire variable domain, with the rest obtained from reference TRBV2 and TRBJ2-7, is as follows: EPEVTQTPSHQVTQMGQEVILRCVPISNHLYFYWYRQILGQKVEFLVSFYNNEISEKSEIFDDQFSVERPDGSNFTLKIRSTKLEDSAMYFCASRLAGTSYEQYFGPGTRLTVT.

The V gene is TRBV6-6, the J gene TRBJ2-2; TRBD1 matches at 9 bases. This CDR3 spans 16 amino acids. Germline lookup yields CDR1 MNHNY and CDR2 SVGAGI (reference sequence). V lost 4 bases, J lost 7 bases, and 10 bases stayed unmatched. The CDR3 protein is CASSLRTGARGGELFF. The CDR3 DNA reads TGTGCCAGCAGTTTAAGGACAGGGGCCCGTGGCGGGGAGCTGTTTTTT.

In this sample, this clone turned up many times. V and J are TRBV12-3 or TRBV12-4 and TRBJ1-1; D unresolved. Deletions cut 5 bases from V and 0 bases from J, with 7 bases between. The CDR3 totals 13 residues. The CDR3 DNA reads TGTGCCAGCAGTCCACTCCTGAACACTGAAGCTTTCTTT. Amino acid sequence: CASSPLLNTEAFF.

The chain combines TRBV6-5 with TRBJ2-2; no clear D gene. The CDR3 contains 15 residues. V lost 7 bases to trimming and J lost 6 bases, with 18 bases between them. Per the germline V gene, CDR1 is MNHEY and CDR2 is SVGAGI. The CDR3 loop reads CASIGVSHGAGELFF. DNA of the CDR3: TGTGCCAGCATAGGAGTAAGTCATGGCGCCGGGGAGCTGTTTTTT.

The CDR3 sequence is CASSLGLVQNEQYF. CDR3 nucleotide sequence: TGTGCCAGCAGTCTTGGACTAGTTCAAAACGAGCAGTACTTC. J is TRBJ2-7 and V is TRBV6-5, with 7 bases identical to TRBD2. The V gene's germline CDR1 is MNHEY and CDR2 SVGAGI. The CDR3 loop spans 14 amino acids. After removal of 5 bases from V and 5 bases from J, the junction contained 9 bases not matched to a gene.

This clone was detected only a few times. The rearrangement joins TRBV27 to TRBJ1-1, with TRBD1 identical over 9 bases. The junction had 2 bases not matched to a gene; V was cut back by 8 bases and J by 4 bases. This CDR3 comprises 12 residues. Looked up from germline, CDR1 is MNHEY and CDR2 is SMNVEV (reference sequence). The CDR3 region is CASGTGSTEAFF. In DNA form, the CDR3 reads TGTGCCAGCGGGACAGGGAGCACTGAAGCTTTCTTT.

The chain links TRBV9 to TRBJ1-1; maybe TRBD1 (5 bases). Trimming shortened V by 3 bases and J by 5 bases, and 14 bases separated the two germline ends. Germline values: CDR1 SGDLS, CDR2 YYNGEE. The length of the CDR3 is 14 residues. The CDR3 here is CASSGAEGWTEAFF. The CDR3 nucleotides read TGTGCCAGCAGCGGGGCGGAGGGGTGGACTGAAGCTTTCTTT.

The CDR3 here is CASSLPGQGIGETQYF. The CDR3 DNA reads TGTGCCAGCAGCTTACCGGGACAGGGTATAGGAGAGACCCAGTACTTC. This chain connects TRBV5-4 to TRBJ2-5; 9 positions agree with TRBD1. Germline values: CDR1 SGHNT, CDR2 YYREEE (reference sequence). The ends lost 2 bases at V and 4 bases at J; junction bases unmatched: 9. The CDR3 loop spans 16 amino acids.

The chain recombines TRBV28 with TRBJ2-2, with a tentative D call TRBD2 (6 bases). The V and J ends lost 4 bases and 4 bases respectively, with 13 bases between them. The CDR3 sequence is 15 residues long. CDR1 and CDR2 from the germline V gene are MDHEN and SYDVKM. This chain's CDR3 is CASSSPGVGTGELFF. CDR3 DNA: TGTGCCAGCAGTTCCCCGGGGGTGGGCACCGGGGAGCTGTTTTTT.

As DNA, the CDR3 is TGTGCCAGCAGTTCAACCGGGGAGCTGTTTTTT. Amino acid sequence: CASSSTGELFF. This chain connects TRBV28 to TRBJ2-2; D uncertain. The germline CDR1 and CDR2 sequences are MDHEN and SYDVKM. CDR3 length equals 11 residues. V was cut by 4 bases and J by 5 bases, with 2 bases left in between.

The chain has TRBV5-1 and TRBJ1-5; D may be TRBD1 (5 bases). V was trimmed by 3 bases and J by 0 bases, leaving 10 bases between them. CDR1 and CDR2 (germline): SGHRS, YFSETQ. This CDR3 spans 15 amino acids. The CDR3 sequence: CASSSGGDSNQPQHF. The CDR3 DNA is TGCGCCAGCAGCTCGGGGGGTGATAGCAATCAGCCCCAGCATTTT.

V usage is TRBV6-1 and J usage is TRBJ1-1; unclear D gene. Trimming removed 0 bases at V and 1 base at J, with 3 bases between. The V gene's germline CDR1 is MNHNS and CDR2 SASEGT. The CDR3 extends over 13 amino acids. The CDR3 protein is CASSEAWNTEAFF. CDR3 DNA: TGTGCCAGCAGTGAAGCCTGGAACACTGAAGCTTTCTTT.